The sequence of this T cell receptor (beta chain) was determined in a study of T cell responses to AZD1222 COVID-19 vaccine. Using immunoSEQ multiplex PCR, the repertoire was profiled, and TCRdb retains in-frame clones only, with some absent. The sample lists fewer than 65,000 clones, approximately 79% occurring once. Sequencing was performed on peripheral blood, taken on day 0 of AZD1222 vaccination. The TCR sequence derives from an adult in good health.

CDR3 sequence: CASSPGNNYGYTF. The CDR3 DNA sequence: TGTGCCAGCTCACCGGGGAATAACTATGGCTACACCTTC. This chain joins TRBV18 and TRBJ1-2; D unclear. CDR3 length equals 13 residues. Germline loops: CDR1 KGHSH, CDR2 LQKENI. The V end was cut by 3 bases, the J end by 1 base, with 6 bases between.